Listed here are 4 T cell receptor beta chains from one sample, sequenced in a study of chemoradiotherapy in HPV16-positive cancers (dated by TCRdb to between 2021 and 2024). Libraries were built with the immunoSEQ multiplex PCR assay. TCRdb carries this immuneACCESS record with in-frame sequences only. Its versions omit some clonotypes, under half of them owing to an unresolved V gene in the studies checked, with the rest unexplained. The sample table lists 9,500 to 15,000 clones, over 65% of them with a count of one. Over 15% of the sample goes to the ten largest clones. This specimen was acquired from a patient who underwent chemoradiotherapy. These TCRs come from a human donor with HPV-associated anogenital cancer.

The V call is TRBV5-5, the J call TRBJ2-6; TRBD2 might be the D (6 bases). Trimming stripped 0 bases from V and 0 bases from J, with 7 bases between. There are 16 residues in the CDR3. Germline CDR1 SGHKS, CDR2 YYEKEE (reference sequence). The CDR3 DNA reads TGTGCCAGCAGCTTGGGGCGGGACTCTGGGGCCAACGTCCTGACTTTC. As protein: CASSLGRDSGANVLTF. The entire variable domain, with the rest obtained from reference TRBV5-5 and TRBJ2-6, is as follows: DAGVTQSPTHLIKTRGQQVTLRCSPISGHKSVSWYQQVLGQGPQFIFQYYEKEERGRGNFPDRFSARQFPNYSSELNVNALLLGDSALYLCASSLGRDSGANVLTFGAGSRLTVL.

This chain links TRBV6-1 with TRBJ2-5, with D maybe TRBD2 (7 bases). This CDR3 is 13 amino acids long. Trimming removed 1 base from V and 10 bases from J, with 13 bases in between. The germline V gene has CDR1 MNHNS and CDR2 SASEGT. The CDR3 sequence: CASSEVGGAGQYF. The DNA for the CDR3 is TGTGCCAGCAGTGAAGTTGGGGGGGCGGGCCAGTACTTC.

The chain links TRBV2 to TRBJ2-7; D unresolved. Trimming cost V 3 bases and J 6 bases, with 9 bases left between them. The CDR3 totals 12 residues. Germline assignment: CDR1 SNHLY and CDR2 FYNNEI. CDR3 protein: CASSDWKVEQYF. CDR3 sequence (DNA): TGTGCCAGCAGTGATTGGAAGGTCGAGCAGTACTTC.

The J gene is TRBJ1-3, the V gene TRBV11-1; no definite D call. CDR3 size: 15 residues. V was pared by 4 bases and J by 0 bases, with 10 bases between. Germline V gene lookup returns CDR1 SGHAT and CDR2 FQDESV (reference sequence). The CDR3 nucleotides read TGTGCCAGCAGCTCCGCTCCTGGCTCTGGAAACACCATATATTTT. It specifies CASSSAPGSGNTIYF.